The 24 T cell receptor beta chains in this list originate from one sample, sequenced in a study of cytomegalovirus exposure and HLA in healthy donors. PCR involved 60 Vbeta and 13 Jbeta primers. The repertoire was sequenced with immunoSEQ multiplex PCR; TCRdb's copy has only in-frame clones and lacks some. The table lists about 180,000 clones, around 80% of them singletons, with 1.3% to 1.5% in the top ten. Sequencing used PBMCs. The receptors stem from a girl aged 5-17 years in good health and CMV-seropositive.

The chain uses TRBV7-2 and TRBJ2-3, with D possibly being TRBD2 (6 bases). The V and J ends lost 4 bases and 6 bases respectively, with 20 bases between them. Per the germline V gene, CDR1 is SGHTA and CDR2 is FQGNSA. The CDR3 is 16 amino acids. The CDR3 nucleotides read TGTGCCAGCAGCTCGGTAGGAGGGAGAGTGAGGGATACGCAGTATTTT. Translation: CASSSVGGRVRDTQYF.

The rearrangement links TRBV2 to TRBJ2-3; TRBD1 agrees at 8 bases. The germline gives CDR1 SNHLY, CDR2 FYNNEI. The CDR3 is 15 amino acids. J gave up 1 base and V 4 bases, and 4 bases lay outside the gene matches. CDR3 coding DNA: TGTGCCAGCAGTGGACCAGGGGGCGGCACAGATACGCAGTATTTT. Translation: CASSGPGGGTDTQYF.

This chain links TRBV7-9 with TRBJ2-7, with TRBD2 identical over 11 bases. CDR1 is SEHNR and CDR2 is FQNEAQ in the germline V gene (reference sequence). V lost 2 bases to trimming and J lost 4 bases; unmatched junction nucleotides: 4. The CDR3 is 15 amino acids. The CDR3 DNA follows: TGTGCCAGCAGCTTATTAGCGGGAGGGACTTACGAGCAGTACTTC. Translated: CASSLLAGGTYEQYF.

This clone occurred once. This sequence joins TRBV7-3 and TRBJ2-1, with a weak D call TRBD2 (7 bases). Trimming removed 5 bases from V and 4 bases from J, with 15 bases in between. Germline CDR1 SGHTA, CDR2 FQGTGA. The CDR3 totals 15 residues. The CDR3 nucleotides read TGTGCCAGCAGCCCACAGGGAGGGGTTTACAATGAGCAGTTCTTC. Translated: CASSPQGGVYNEQFF.

The gene calls are TRBV19 and TRBJ2-1, with D possibly TRBD2 on 6 matching bases. The CDR3 loop spans 14 amino acids. V dropped 4 bases and J dropped 9 bases, with 16 bases sitting between them. Germline V lookup: CDR1 LNHDA, CDR2 SQIVND (reference sequence). The CDR3 coding sequence is TGTGCCAGTAGTACGGAGGGTTGGAGAGTTGAGCAGTTCTTC. As protein: CASSTEGWRVEQFF.

This sequence joins TRBV27 and TRBJ1-1; D is possibly TRBD1 (5 bases). This CDR3 is built from 14 residues. Germline V gene sequence: CDR1 MNHEY, CDR2 SMNVEV (reference sequence). Trimming shortened V by 5 bases and J by 5 bases, and 15 bases separated the two germline ends. This CDR3 is CASSPRTGGTEAFF. In DNA form, the CDR3 reads TGTGCCAGCAGTCCCCGGACTGGGGGGACTGAAGCTTTCTTT.

The chain combines TRBV4-1 with TRBJ1-2, with D perhaps matching TRBD1 (5 bases). Trimming removed 0 bases at V and 7 bases at J, with 12 bases between. CDR3 length equals 14 residues. In germline, CDR1 is MGHRA, CDR2 YSYEKL. This CDR3 is CASSQDRVKSGYTF. The CDR3 nucleotides read TGCGCCAGCAGCCAAGACAGGGTAAAGTCTGGCTACACCTTC.

About this clone itself: Different DNA sequences within this sample yield the same CDR3. The chain joins TRBV29-1 to TRBJ1-3; tentative D call: TRBD1 (5 bases). V gave up 7 bases and J gave up 2 bases, with 24 bases separating them. This CDR3 is 17 amino acids long. CDR1 SQVTM and CDR2 ANQGSEA come from the germline V gene. CDR3 sequence: CSALGPNPGNTGNTIYF. CDR3 DNA: TGCAGCGCCCTCGGGCCGAATCCAGGGAACACTGGAAACACCATATATTTT.

This chain uses TRBV10-1 with TRBJ2-7; 8 nucleotides agree with TRBD2. Trimming cost V 4 bases and J 1 base; bases outside gene matches: 3. The CDR3 sequence is 14 residues long. Germline lookup yields CDR1 WNHNN and CDR2 SYGVQD (reference sequence). For the CDR3, the DNA is TGCGCCAGCAGTGGCGGGACTAGTTCCTACGAGCAGTACTTC. Protein sequence: CASSGGTSSYEQYF.

The rearrangement uses TRBV7-6 and TRBJ1-5; no clear D gene. Germline V gene data show CDR1 as SGHVS and CDR2 as FNYEAQ. The V end lost 1 base, the J end lost 0 bases, and 7 bases lay between the germline ends. The CDR3 spans 15 residues. CDR3 sequence reads: CASSLGQASNQPQHF. CDR3 sequence (DNA): TGTGCCAGCAGCTTAGGGCAGGCTAGCAATCAGCCCCAGCATTTT.

The chain combines TRBV27 with TRBJ2-7; 8 bases align to TRBD2. This CDR3 region has 15 residues. Germline V gene lookup returns CDR1 MNHEY and CDR2 SMNVEV (reference sequence). The V and J ends lost 2 bases and 2 bases, in that order; junction bases with no gene match: 5. The CDR3 here is CASSLIREGTYEQYF. CDR3 in DNA: TGTGCCAGCAGTTTAATTCGGGAGGGGACCTACGAGCAGTACTTC.

The rearrangement links TRBV6-4 to TRBJ2-1; D gene ambiguous. The V and J ends lost 4 bases and 0 bases respectively, with 16 bases between them. The CDR3 length is 17 residues. CDR1 is MRHNA, CDR2 SNTAGT, per germline. The CDR3, as DNA: TGTGCCAGCAGTGCCATGGTTGCGATAAGCTCCTACAATGAGCAGTTCTTC. Encoded protein: CASSAMVAISSYNEQFF.

The CDR3 reads CASSTTGNTQYF. The CDR3 DNA reads TGCGCCAGCAGCACGACAGGAAATACGCAGTATTTT. The chain couples TRBV4-3 to TRBJ2-3; D possibly corresponds to TRBD1 (6 bases). The CDR3 sequence is 12 residues long. Per germline, CDR1 LGHNA and CDR2 YSLEER. V lost 5 bases to trimming and J lost 7 bases, with 10 bases between them.

With regard to this clone: Other nucleotide sequences from this sample produce the same CDR3. The rearrangement links TRBV5-4 to TRBJ2-7; D may be TRBD2 (5 bases). CDR1 and CDR2 (germline): SGHNT, YYREEE (reference sequence). This CDR3 is built from 13 residues. Trimming took 2 bases from V and 4 from J, leaving 10 bases between them. CDR3 sequence: CASSLPSGYEQYF. The CDR3 DNA sequence: TGTGCCAGCAGCTTACCGTCGGGGTACGAGCAGTACTTC.

A few counts support this clone. The J gene is TRBJ2-4, the V gene TRBV19; D perhaps matches TRBD2 (5 bases). Trimming removed 6 bases at V and 6 bases at J, with 18 bases between. This CDR3 contains 15 residues. CDR1 and CDR2 from the germline V gene are LNHDA and SQIVND (reference sequence). The CDR3 region is CASRQDGGSGNIQYF. Here the CDR3 DNA reads TGTGCCAGTAGGCAGGATGGCGGCAGCGGAAACATTCAGTACTTC.

V is TRBV21-1 and J is TRBJ1-1; the table's D call of TRBD1 was not tested on the DNA. TRBV21-1 is given as a pseudogene. The CDR3 is 18 amino acids. The chain's CDR3 is CASSKRQELSPMNTEAFF. In DNA form, the CDR3 reads TGTGCCAGCAGCAAACGACAGGAGCTGTCCCCCATGAACACTGAAGCTTTCTTT.

The chain has TRBV19 and TRBJ2-3; TRBD2 aligns across 8 bases. The germline V gene encodes CDR1 LNHDA and CDR2 SQIVND (reference sequence). The CDR3 covers 17 residues. Trimming took 7 bases from V and 0 from J; bases not matched to a gene: 12. The CDR3 DNA sequence: TGTGCCAGTACCTCCCCGCGAGCTAGCGGGAGCACAGATACGCAGTATTTT. This encodes CASTSPRASGSTDTQYF.

V usage is TRBV18 and J usage is TRBJ1-3; no clear D gene. V lost 3 bases to trimming and J lost 3 bases, with 3 bases between them. Germline loops: CDR1 KGHSH, CDR2 LQKENI. The length of the CDR3 is 12 residues. The CDR3: CASSPLGNTIYF. Here the CDR3 DNA reads TGTGCCAGCTCACCTCTTGGAAACACCATATATTTT.

The V and J genes are TRBV7-2 and TRBJ2-2, with 7 bases that match TRBD2. Germline V lookup: CDR1 SGHTA, CDR2 FQGNSA. V was pared by 2 bases and J by 8 bases, with 8 bases of the junction left unmatched. The CDR3 has 15 residues. CDR3 in DNA: TGTGCCAGCAGCTTAAGCGGGACTCTCGAGGGGGAGCTGTTTTTT. Amino acid sequence: CASSLSGTLEGELFF.

V gene TRBV30 combines with J gene TRBJ1-2; the D is unclear. The CDR3 loop spans 13 amino acids. Germline V gene data show CDR1 as GTSNPN and CDR2 as SVGIG (reference sequence). V was shortened by 3 bases and J by 4 bases, with 12 bases between the two germline ends. The CDR3 coding sequence is TGTGCCTGGAGCAGAGGCTCCTCCTATGGCTACACCTTC. Translating gives CAWSRGSSYGYTF.

The rearrangement uses TRBV7-2 and TRBJ1-2; 8 nucleotides line up with TRBD1. The V segment lost 4 bases and the J segment 4 bases; nucleotides outside the gene matches: 8. CDR1 is SGHTA, CDR2 FQGNSA, per germline. The CDR3 sequence is 15 residues long. The CDR3 protein is CASSSGQGRSYGYTF. CDR3 nucleotide sequence: TGTGCCAGCAGCTCTGGACAGGGACGGAGCTATGGCTACACCTTC.

This sequence joins TRBV4-3 and TRBJ2-7; TRBD2 aligns across 12 bases. The CDR3 loop spans 18 amino acids. V was pared by 0 bases and J by 0 bases, with 6 bases of the junction left unmatched. Looked up from germline, CDR1 is LGHNA and CDR2 is YSLEER. The CDR3 nucleotides are TGCGCCAGCAGCCAAGATATCGGACTAGCGGGATTCTCCTACGAGCAGTACTTC. Encoded protein: CASSQDIGLAGFSYEQYF.

The chain joins TRBV7-9 to TRBJ2-7, with unresolved D. V was cut by 1 base and J by 2 bases, with 9 bases left in between. Germline V gene sequence: CDR1 SEHNR, CDR2 FQNEAQ (reference sequence). The CDR3 is 14 residues long. The CDR3 reads CASSLVAGPYEQYF. The CDR3 DNA reads as TGTGCCAGCAGCTTAGTGGCAGGTCCCTACGAGCAGTACTTC. The variable domain in full, completed from reference TRBV7-9 and TRBJ2-7, reads DTGVSQNPRHKITKRGQNVTFRCDPISEHNRLYWYRQTLGQGPEFLTYFQNEAQLEKSRLLSDRFSAERPKGSFSTLEIQRTEQGDSAMYLCASSLVAGPYEQYFGPGTRLTVT.

This chain uses TRBV7-6 with TRBJ2-7, with 7 positions matching TRBD1. CDR3 length: 15 residues. Germline CDR1 SGHVS, CDR2 FNYEAQ. After removal of 5 bases from V and 5 bases from J, the junction contained 12 bases not matched to a gene. The CDR3 protein is CASSQKVDRIHEQYF. Here the CDR3 DNA reads TGTGCCAGCAGCCAAAAGGTGGACAGGATCCACGAGCAGTACTTC.